Listed below are T cell receptor beta chains from one sample, sequenced in a study of multiple sclerosis patients with progressive multifocal leukoencephalopathy. The assay was immunoSEQ multiplex PCR, and TCRdb's table has in-frame clones only and misses some. The sample includes about 28,000 clones, roughly 89% seen only once; the top ten take 1.3%. Sequencing used PBMCs, obtained from a patient treated with natalizumab. These receptors came from a human donor with multiple sclerosis. Each CDR3 is given with its conserved first and last residue. The order of the fields is CDR3 length, D gene, clone size, J gene, V gene, CDR3 DNA, CDR3 protein. D genes are given only for firm matches. The size entry is marked missing in some rows and otherwise reads once, few, many or a size class.

cdr3_length: 15
d_call: TRBD1
clone_size: -
j_call: TRBJ2-7
v_call: TRBV5-6
cdr3_nt: TGTGCCAGCAGCTTTGGGACAGCGACCACCTACGAGCAGTACTTC
cdr3_aa: CASSFGTATTYEQYF

cdr3_length: 11
d_call: -
clone_size: once
j_call: TRBJ1-2
v_call: TRBV28
cdr3_nt: TGTGCCAGCAGGGAAGCAGTGGGCTACACCTTC
cdr3_aa: CASREAVGYTF

cdr3_length: 15
d_call: TRBD2
clone_size: -
j_call: TRBJ2-3
v_call: TRBV5-1
cdr3_nt: TGCGCCAGCAGCTTTGAACTAGCGGGGGCAGATACGCAGTATTTT
cdr3_aa: CASSFELAGADTQYF

cdr3_length: 15
d_call: TRBD1
clone_size: -
j_call: TRBJ2-7
v_call: TRBV4-3
cdr3_nt: TGCGCCAGCAGCCAAGGTGCAAGGGGGCCCTACGAGCAGTACTTC
cdr3_aa: CASSQGARGPYEQYF

cdr3_length: 11
d_call: -
clone_size: once
j_call: TRBJ2-7
v_call: TRBV6-1
cdr3_nt: TGTGCCAGCAGGGGTGGGAGCGAGCAGTACTTC
cdr3_aa: CASRGGSEQYF

cdr3_length: 11
d_call: TRBD1
clone_size: -
j_call: TRBJ2-5
v_call: TRBV5-4
cdr3_nt: TGTGCCACACAGGGGGCTGGGACCCAGTACTTC
cdr3_aa: CATQGAGTQYF

cdr3_length: 12
d_call: -
clone_size: -
j_call: TRBJ2-7
v_call: TRBV13
cdr3_nt: TGTGCCAGCAGCCCCGGGGGATACGAGCAGTACTTC
cdr3_aa: CASSPGGYEQYF

cdr3_length: 17
d_call: TRBD1
clone_size: -
j_call: TRBJ1-6
v_call: TRBV5-4
cdr3_nt: TGTGCCAGCAGCTCCCGACAGGGGAGCTCCTATAATTCACCCCTCCACTTT
cdr3_aa: CASSSRQGSSYNSPLHF

cdr3_length: 13
d_call: -
clone_size: -
j_call: TRBJ2-2
v_call: TRBV6-1
cdr3_nt: TGTGCCAGCAATAAGGGAGAAGCCGGGGAGCTGTTTTTT
cdr3_aa: CASNKGEAGELFF

cdr3_length: 15
d_call: -
clone_size: once
j_call: TRBJ2-7
v_call: TRBV5-4
cdr3_nt: TGTGCCAGCAGCGGCTCAGGGAATAGAGCCTACGAGCAGTACTTC
cdr3_aa: CASSGSGNRAYEQYF

cdr3_length: 14
d_call: TRBD1
clone_size: -
j_call: TRBJ2-2
v_call: TRBV19
cdr3_nt: TGTGCCAGTGGGTTGACAGGGAGCACCGGGGAGCTGTTTTTT
cdr3_aa: CASGLTGSTGELFF

cdr3_length: 15
d_call: -
clone_size: -
j_call: TRBJ1-2
v_call: TRBV9
cdr3_nt: TGTGCCAGCAGCGCCTCAAGGTTGAGGGCGATTGGCTACACCTTC
cdr3_aa: CASSASRLRAIGYTF

cdr3_length: 15
d_call: -
clone_size: -
j_call: TRBJ1-3
v_call: TRBV7-2
cdr3_nt: TGTGCCAGCAGCTTAGGACAGCCCTCTGGAAACACCATATATTTT
cdr3_aa: CASSLGQPSGNTIYF

cdr3_length: 12
d_call: -
clone_size: -
j_call: TRBJ2-5
v_call: TRBV19
cdr3_nt: TGTGCCAGTAGCCTGGGGTGGGAGACCCAGTACTTC
cdr3_aa: CASSLGWETQYF

cdr3_length: 16
d_call: -
clone_size: -
j_call: TRBJ1-1
v_call: TRBV7-8
cdr3_nt: TGTGCCAGCAGCCCAGCGGGGGCGAAAATGAACACTGAAGCTTTCTTT
cdr3_aa: CASSPAGAKMNTEAFF

cdr3_length: 16
d_call: TRBD2
clone_size: -
j_call: TRBJ2-3
v_call: TRBV19
cdr3_nt: TGTGCCAGTAGTATTCTCGCGGGGGAACACACAGATACGCAGTATTTT
cdr3_aa: CASSILAGEHTDTQYF

cdr3_length: 17
d_call: -
clone_size: -
j_call: TRBJ1-3
v_call: TRBV28
cdr3_nt: TGTGCCAGCAGTTTATCCGGCAAAAGGATGTCTGGAAACACCATATATTTT
cdr3_aa: CASSLSGKRMSGNTIYF

cdr3_length: 14
d_call: -
clone_size: -
j_call: TRBJ1-4
v_call: TRBV9
cdr3_nt: TGTGCCAGCAGCGTGGGTACAACTAATGAAAAACTGTTTTTT
cdr3_aa: CASSVGTTNEKLFF

cdr3_length: 18
d_call: TRBD1
clone_size: -
j_call: TRBJ2-1
v_call: TRBV9
cdr3_nt: TGTGCCAGCAGCGTAACGACAGGGGCCCCCTCCCCTTACAATGAGCAGTTCTTC
cdr3_aa: CASSVTTGAPSPYNEQFF

cdr3_length: 15
d_call: TRBD2
clone_size: -
j_call: TRBJ2-2
v_call: TRBV30
cdr3_nt: TGTGCCTGGGAGCGGACTAGTACAAACACCGGGGAGCTGTTTTTT
cdr3_aa: CAWERTSTNTGELFF

cdr3_length: 17
d_call: -
clone_size: -
j_call: TRBJ1-5
v_call: TRBV12-5
cdr3_nt: TGTGCTAGTGGTCCCATGGTCCTTGGCGGGGCCAATCAGCCCCAGCATTTT
cdr3_aa: CASGPMVLGGANQPQHF

cdr3_length: 16
d_call: TRBD2
clone_size: -
j_call: TRBJ2-3
v_call: TRBV4-1
cdr3_nt: TGCGCCAGCAGCCTTCGCGGGACTAGCGAGGCAGATACGCAGTATTTT
cdr3_aa: CASSLRGTSEADTQYF

cdr3_length: 14
d_call: -
clone_size: -
j_call: TRBJ1-4
v_call: TRBV6-6
cdr3_nt: TGTGCCAGCAGTTACCTCGGACAGCAGGAAAAACTGTTTTTT
cdr3_aa: CASSYLGQQEKLFF

cdr3_length: 13
d_call: -
clone_size: -
j_call: TRBJ1-6
v_call: TRBV6-1
cdr3_nt: TGTGCCAGCAGTGACAGGGCGAATTCACCCCTCCACTTT
cdr3_aa: CASSDRANSPLHF

cdr3_length: 13
d_call: -
clone_size: -
j_call: TRBJ1-1
v_call: TRBV18
cdr3_nt: TGTGCCAGCTCACGGGACTTGAACACTGAAGCTTTCTTT
cdr3_aa: CASSRDLNTEAFF

cdr3_length: 17
d_call: -
clone_size: -
j_call: TRBJ2-3
v_call: TRBV30
cdr3_nt: TGTGCCTGGAGTGTAAAGTATCTGGGGGGGGGCGCAGATACGCAGTATTTT
cdr3_aa: CAWSVKYLGGGADTQYF

cdr3_length: 14
d_call: -
clone_size: -
j_call: TRBJ1-4
v_call: TRBV6-1
cdr3_nt: TGTGCCAGCAGTGCTAGGGGTCTACGGGAAAAACTGTTTTTT
cdr3_aa: CASSARGLREKLFF

cdr3_length: 15
d_call: -
clone_size: -
j_call: TRBJ2-3
v_call: TRBV7-2
cdr3_nt: TGTGCCAGCAGTTTACAGGGTCAGAGCACAGATACGCAGTATTTT
cdr3_aa: CASSLQGQSTDTQYF

cdr3_length: 15
d_call: TRBD1
clone_size: -
j_call: TRBJ1-1
v_call: TRBV7-6
cdr3_nt: TGTGCCAGCAGCTTAGTTGGGGGACAGGGGACTGAAGCTTTCTTT
cdr3_aa: CASSLVGGQGTEAFF

cdr3_length: 15
d_call: -
clone_size: -
j_call: TRBJ1-1
v_call: TRBV6-5
cdr3_nt: TGTGCCAGCAGTTACTCGGTCCGGCGGGGTACTGAAGCTTTCTTT
cdr3_aa: CASSYSVRRGTEAFF

cdr3_length: 15
d_call: -
clone_size: -
j_call: TRBJ1-2
v_call: TRBV2
cdr3_nt: TGTGCCAGCAGTGAGGGTGGCAGAGGCGACTATGGCTACACCTTC
cdr3_aa: CASSEGGRGDYGYTF

cdr3_length: 16
d_call: -
clone_size: -
j_call: TRBJ2-6
v_call: TRBV19
cdr3_nt: TGTGCCAGTGGGGTCCTATCCCAATCTGGGGCCAACGTCCTGACTTTC
cdr3_aa: CASGVLSQSGANVLTF

cdr3_length: 13
d_call: -
clone_size: -
j_call: TRBJ2-2
v_call: TRBV15
cdr3_nt: TGTGCCACCAGAGGCCTGAACACCGGGGAGCTGTTTTTT
cdr3_aa: CATRGLNTGELFF

cdr3_length: 14
d_call: -
clone_size: -
j_call: TRBJ1-1
v_call: TRBV11-2
cdr3_nt: TGTGCCAGCAGCTTAGGGGGAAGGAACACTGAAGCTTTCTTT
cdr3_aa: CASSLGGRNTEAFF

cdr3_length: 15
d_call: -
clone_size: -
j_call: TRBJ1-2
v_call: TRBV6-5
cdr3_nt: TGTGCCAGCAGTTACTTGGGTGGGGGGGACTATGGCTACACCTTC
cdr3_aa: CASSYLGGGDYGYTF

cdr3_length: 14
d_call: -
clone_size: -
j_call: TRBJ2-3
v_call: TRBV5-1
cdr3_nt: TGCGCCAGCAGCTTTTCTGACAGCACAGATACGCAGTATTTT
cdr3_aa: CASSFSDSTDTQYF

cdr3_length: 15
d_call: -
clone_size: -
j_call: TRBJ2-5
v_call: TRBV9
cdr3_nt: TGTGCCAGCAGCGTAGCTGCGGGCCTTCTGGAGACCCAGTACTTC
cdr3_aa: CASSVAAGLLETQYF

cdr3_length: 17
d_call: -
clone_size: -
j_call: TRBJ1-6
v_call: TRBV5-4
cdr3_nt: TGTGCCAGCAGCTTGTTCGTGACAGGAATAAATAATTCACCCCTCCACTTT
cdr3_aa: CASSLFVTGINNSPLHF

cdr3_length: 11
d_call: -
clone_size: -
j_call: TRBJ2-5
v_call: TRBV30
cdr3_nt: TGTGCCTGGAGTACCGGGGAGACCCAGTACTTC
cdr3_aa: CAWSTGETQYF

cdr3_length: 11
d_call: -
clone_size: -
j_call: TRBJ1-5
v_call: TRBV6-5
cdr3_nt: TGTGCCAGCGGTAGCAATCAGCCCCAGCATTTT
cdr3_aa: CASGSNQPQHF

cdr3_length: 16
d_call: -
clone_size: -
j_call: TRBJ1-2
v_call: TRBV5-8
cdr3_nt: TGTGCCAGCAGCCTGTACTTCGGCCTTACTAACTATGGCTACACCTTC
cdr3_aa: CASSLYFGLTNYGYTF

cdr3_length: 18
d_call: TRBD1
clone_size: -
j_call: TRBJ2-7
v_call: TRBV2
cdr3_nt: TGTGCCAGCAGTTCTCCCCGAACCTGGGACAGGGGTTCCTACGAGCAGTACTTC
cdr3_aa: CASSSPRTWDRGSYEQYF

cdr3_length: 15
d_call: TRBD1
clone_size: -
j_call: TRBJ2-7
v_call: TRBV6-5
cdr3_nt: TGTGCCAGCAGTTCTCCGGGACAGGGCCAATTCGAGCAGTACTTC
cdr3_aa: CASSSPGQGQFEQYF

cdr3_length: 15
d_call: -
clone_size: -
j_call: TRBJ2-3
v_call: TRBV9
cdr3_nt: TGTGCCAGCAGCCCCTCCGCGGGGAGCACAGATACGCAGTATTTT
cdr3_aa: CASSPSAGSTDTQYF

cdr3_length: 13
d_call: TRBD1
clone_size: -
j_call: TRBJ2-7
v_call: TRBV10-2
cdr3_nt: TGCGCCAGCACGGGACAGGGTTCGTACGAGCAGTACTTC
cdr3_aa: CASTGQGSYEQYF

cdr3_length: 13
d_call: -
clone_size: -
j_call: TRBJ2-7
v_call: TRBV6-5
cdr3_nt: TGTGCCAGCAGTTACACCGACAGCTACGAGCAGTACTTC
cdr3_aa: CASSYTDSYEQYF

cdr3_length: 15
d_call: TRBD1
clone_size: -
j_call: TRBJ1-1
v_call: TRBV7-9
cdr3_nt: TGTGCCAGCAGCTGGGACAGCAAATTGAACACTGAAGCTTTCTTT
cdr3_aa: CASSWDSKLNTEAFF

cdr3_length: 14
d_call: -
clone_size: once
j_call: TRBJ1-2
v_call: TRBV10-3
cdr3_nt: TGTGCCATCAGTGAGTCAAAAGAAGTCCATGGCTACACCTTC
cdr3_aa: CAISESKEVHGYTF

cdr3_length: 15
d_call: TRBD1
clone_size: -
j_call: TRBJ1-1
v_call: TRBV18
cdr3_nt: TGTGCCAGCTCACCGGGACAGGAGGGTTTTCAGGGAGCTTTCTTT
cdr3_aa: CASSPGQEGFQGAFF

cdr3_length: 18
d_call: TRBD2
clone_size: -
j_call: TRBJ2-5
v_call: TRBV12-5
cdr3_nt: TGTGCTAGTGGTTCCCCTTCTAGCGGGGGGGCCGGAGTCGAGACCCAGTACTTC
cdr3_aa: CASGSPSSGGAGVETQYF

cdr3_length: 17
d_call: TRBD2
clone_size: -
j_call: TRBJ2-1
v_call: TRBV19
cdr3_nt: TGTGCCAGTAGTATAGATTCGACTAGCGGGGGTTACAATGAGCAGTTCTTC
cdr3_aa: CASSIDSTSGGYNEQFF